This T cell receptor beta chain was captured by sequencing in a study of CD8 T cells in Susac syndrome. The CDR3 loop spans 14 amino acids. The germline V and J ends were trimmed by 6 bases and 2 bases, with 12 bases remaining between them. Per germline, CDR1 MNHNY and CDR2 SVGAGI (reference sequence). A quantity of about 0.5 to 1 ug RNA underwent reverse transcription using random hexamers. Using its own MiXCR run on the immunoSEQ multiplex PCR reads, TCRdb lists one record per CDR3 protein. Here the sample spans about 400,000 distinct CDR3 sequences, approximately 89% being singletons. V is TRBV6-6 and J is TRBJ2-3; D perhaps matches TRBD2 (6 bases). Sample: CD8+ T cells from PBMCs. This clonotype originated in a human donor with multiple sclerosis. CDR3 DNA sequence: TGTGCCAGCAGCCCCTGGGACTCCACAGATACGCAGTATTTT. Translation gives CASSPWDSTDTQYF.